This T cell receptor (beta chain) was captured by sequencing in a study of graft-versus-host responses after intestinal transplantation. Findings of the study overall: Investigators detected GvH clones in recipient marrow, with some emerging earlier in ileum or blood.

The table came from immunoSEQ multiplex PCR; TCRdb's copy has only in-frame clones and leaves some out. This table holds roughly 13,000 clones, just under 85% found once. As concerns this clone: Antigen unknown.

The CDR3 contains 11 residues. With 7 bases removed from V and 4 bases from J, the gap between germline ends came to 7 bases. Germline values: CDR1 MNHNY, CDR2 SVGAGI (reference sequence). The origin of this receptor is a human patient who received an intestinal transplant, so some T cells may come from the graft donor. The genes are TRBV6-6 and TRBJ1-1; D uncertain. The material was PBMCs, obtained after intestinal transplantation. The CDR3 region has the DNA TGTGCCAGCACCTACTCCACTGAAGCTTTCTTT. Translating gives CASTYSTEAFF.